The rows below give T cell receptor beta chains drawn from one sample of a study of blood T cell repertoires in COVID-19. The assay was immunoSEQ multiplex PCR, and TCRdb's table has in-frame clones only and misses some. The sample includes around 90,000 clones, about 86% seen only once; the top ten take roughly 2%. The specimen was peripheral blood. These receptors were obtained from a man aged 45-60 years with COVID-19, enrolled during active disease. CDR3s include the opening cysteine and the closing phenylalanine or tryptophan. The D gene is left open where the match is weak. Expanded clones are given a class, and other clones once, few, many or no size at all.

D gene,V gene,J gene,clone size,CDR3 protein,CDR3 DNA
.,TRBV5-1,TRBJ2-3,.,CASSGGGPDTQYF,TGCGCCAGCAGCGGCGGAGGGCCAGATACGCAGTATTTT
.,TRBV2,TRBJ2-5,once,CASRPGTQKQETQYF,TGTGCCAGCAGACCCGGGACTCAAAAACAAGAGACCCAGTACTTC
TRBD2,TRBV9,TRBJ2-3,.,CASNPRGGRADTQYF,TGTGCCAGCAATCCACGGGGGGGCCGTGCAGATACGCAGTATTTT
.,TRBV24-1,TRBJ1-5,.,CAGPPSAQHF,TGTGCCGGTCCGCCGTCGGCCCAGCATTTT
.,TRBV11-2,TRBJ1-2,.,CASSLQRVTYGYTF,TGTGCCAGCAGCTTACAGAGGGTTACCTATGGCTACACCTTC
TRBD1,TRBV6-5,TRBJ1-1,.,CASGHLGTGRTEAFF,TGTGCCAGCGGACACCTCGGGACAGGGAGGACTGAAGCTTTCTTT
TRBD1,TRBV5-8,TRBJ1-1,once,CASSGRQGRTEAFF,TGTGCCAGCAGCGGTAGACAGGGGAGAACTGAAGCTTTCTTT
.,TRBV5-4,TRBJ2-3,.,CASTMAPTSTDTQYF,TGTGCCAGCACCATGGCGCCGACTAGCACAGATACGCAGTATTTT
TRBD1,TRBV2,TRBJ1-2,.,CASTGDRGNYGYTF,TGTGCCAGCACCGGGGACAGGGGAAACTATGGCTACACCTTC
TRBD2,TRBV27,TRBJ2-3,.,CASRGLAGNTDTQYF,TGTGCCAGCAGAGGACTAGCGGGCAACACAGATACGCAGTATTTT
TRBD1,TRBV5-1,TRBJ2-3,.,CASGGQGAADTQYF,TGCGCCAGCGGGGGACAGGGGGCTGCAGATACGCAGTATTTT
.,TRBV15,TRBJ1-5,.,CATSRDRRVSNQPQHF,TGTGCCACCAGCAGAGATCGCCGCGTTAGCAATCAGCCCCAGCATTTT
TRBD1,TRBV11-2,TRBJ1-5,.,CASSAQGGNQPQHF,TGTGCCAGCAGCGCTCAGGGGGGCAATCAGCCCCAGCATTTT
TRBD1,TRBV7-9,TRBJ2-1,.,CASSGTGQTGQFF,TGTGCCAGCAGCGGGACGGGACAGACAGGACAGTTCTTC
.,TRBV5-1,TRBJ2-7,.,CASSLEPYSYEQYF,TGCGCCAGCAGCTTGGAACCGTACAGCTACGAGCAGTACTTC
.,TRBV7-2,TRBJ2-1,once,CASSLDLGRSHEQFF,TGTGCCAGCAGCTTAGATCTGGGCAGGTCGCATGAGCAGTTCTTC
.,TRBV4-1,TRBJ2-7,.,CASSQEVGAGEQYF,TGCGCCAGCAGCCAAGAGGTGGGGGCTGGCGAGCAGTACTTC
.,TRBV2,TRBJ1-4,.,CASSPNRVTNEKLFF,TGTGCCAGCAGTCCAAACAGGGTAACTAATGAAAAACTGTTTTTT
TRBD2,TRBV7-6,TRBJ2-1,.,CASSLSWTSSSNEQFF,TGTGCCAGCAGCTTATCTTGGACTAGCAGCAGCAATGAGCAGTTCTTC
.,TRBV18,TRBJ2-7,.,CASSPGGPREQYF,TGTGCCAGCTCACCCGGAGGCCCGCGTGAGCAGTACTTC
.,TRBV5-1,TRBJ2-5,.,CASSLQFQETQYF,TGCGCCAGCAGCTTACAGTTCCAAGAGACCCAGTACTTC
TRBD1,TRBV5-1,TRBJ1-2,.,CASSPGTGYGYTF,TGCGCCAGCAGCCCCGGGACAGGGTACGGCTACACCTTC